The 19 T cell receptor beta chains given below trace back to one sample, sequenced in a study of type 1 regulatory T cells. TCRdb called the reads again in MiXCR, with one record for every CDR3 protein. The sample holds roughly 20,000 distinct CDR3 sequences, roughly 10% seen once. The sequenced sample consisted of CD4+ T cells, either the whole sample or a sorted fraction (not recorded which). The receptors shown here come from a human donor in good health.

The chain combines TRBV6-1 with TRBJ2-7; possibly TRBD2 for D (5 bases). The CDR3 spans 13 residues. V was pared by 7 bases and J by 6 bases, with 16 bases between. The V gene's germline CDR1 is MNHNS and CDR2 SASEGT. CDR3 nucleotide sequence: TGTGCCAGCACCCGGGGTGATACCGTCGAGCAGTACTTC. Translated: CASTRGDTVEQYF.

This clonotype was seen a few times. This chain connects TRBV2 to TRBJ2-1; D not certain. Deletions cut 6 bases from V and 16 bases from J, with 16 bases between. Germline values: CDR1 SNHLY, CDR2 FYNNEI. The CDR3 loop spans 11 amino acids. Written as DNA, the CDR3 is TGTGCCAGCAGATTTCGAACTTTGTATTTCTTC. Its translation is CASRFRTLYFF.

This rearrangement joins TRBV7-8 to TRBJ2-7; D may correspond to TRBD1 or TRBD2 (6 bases each). Trimming removed 5 bases from V and 7 bases from J, with 27 bases in between. The CDR3 runs to 17 residues. CDR1 is SGHVS and CDR2 is FQNEAQ in the germline V gene. CDR3 nucleotides: TGTGCCAGCAGCCCCCCGAGGAGGGAAAAACCCCAGGGGGAGCAGTACTTC. Its translation: CASSPPRREKPQGEQYF.

The CDR3 sequence is CASSIESAGRALSGYTF. CDR3 DNA: TGTGCCAGTAGTATAGAATCGGCAGGAAGGGCCCTAAGCGGCTACACCTTC. This rearrangement joins TRBV19 to TRBJ1-2; no clear D gene. CDR3 length equals 17 residues. The ends were cut back, 0 bases at V and 8 bases at J, with 22 bases in the middle. Germline CDR1 is LNHDA and CDR2 is SQIVND (reference sequence).

This clonotype was picked up a small number of times. CDR3 bases: TGCAGTGCTAGGACGTCTGGGGGGCTCAGGACCGGGGAGCTGTTTTTT. Protein: CSARTSGGLRTGELFF. The J gene is TRBJ2-2, the V gene TRBV20-1, with D perhaps matching TRBD1 or TRBD2 (6 bases each). CDR1 is DFQATT and CDR2 is SNEGSKA in the germline V gene (reference sequence). V was shortened by 3 bases and J by 5 bases, with 19 bases between the two germline ends. The CDR3 sequence is 16 residues long.

This clonotype has ten or more counts. V gene TRBV7-3 combines with J gene TRBJ2-7; D call uncertain. Per the germline V gene, CDR1 is SGHTA and CDR2 is FQGTGA. The length of the CDR3 is 13 residues. V lost 2 bases to trimming and J lost 6 bases, with 11 bases between them. The CDR3 spells CASSLGPQLEQYF. CDR3 in DNA: TGTGCCAGCAGCTTAGGACCACAGCTCGAGCAGTACTTC.

There are many counts of this clonotype. The J gene is TRBJ1-6, the V gene TRBV20-1; TRBD1 is a possible D gene (6 bases). Trimming left V 1 base short and J 9 bases short, with 10 bases between. CDR1 and CDR2 (germline): DFQATT, SNEGSKA (reference sequence). CDR3 length: 13 residues. CDR3 DNA sequence: TGCAGTGCTAGAGTGGGGGGCGGTTCACCCCTCCACTTT. It is translated as CSARVGGGSPLHF.

This clonotype has ten or more counts. V and J are TRBV5-1 and TRBJ2-7, with TRBD2 matching 10 bases. The V and J ends lost 7 bases and 4 bases, in that order; junction bases with no gene match: 5. This CDR3 has 13 residues. Germline V gene lookup returns CDR1 SGHRS and CDR2 YFSETQ. CDR3 sequence: CASGASGSYEQYF. The CDR3 DNA sequence: TGCGCCAGCGGGGCTAGCGGGAGTTACGAGCAGTACTTC. The entire variable domain, with the rest obtained from reference TRBV5-1 and TRBJ2-7, is as follows: KAGVTQTPRYLIKTRGQQVTLSCSPISGHRSVSWYQQTPGQGLQFLFEYFSETQRNKGNFPGRFSGRQFSNSRSEMNVSTLELGDSALYLCASGASGSYEQYFGPGTRLTVT.

This clonotype was counted at least ten times. The J gene is TRBJ1-5, the V gene TRBV29-1, with D possibly matching TRBD1 (6 bases). The CDR3 sequence is 13 residues long. V was shortened by 7 bases and J by 6 bases, with 16 bases between the two germline ends. Germline CDR1 is SQVTM and CDR2 is ANQGSEA. The DNA for the CDR3 is TGCAGCGCCTCGGCCGGGGGCGGTCAGCCCCAGCATTTT. This codes for CSASAGGGQPQHF.

This clonotype occurred many times. The J gene is TRBJ1-2, the V gene TRBV7-2; 7 bases fit TRBD1. The trim removed 4 bases at V and 7 bases at J, leaving 12 bases unmatched. The CDR3 contains 15 residues. CDR1 is SGHTA, CDR2 FQGNSA, per germline. The CDR3 spells CASSSFIQGSVGYTF. The CDR3 DNA reads as TGTGCCAGCAGCTCGTTCATACAGGGGTCGGTTGGCTACACCTTC.

This clonotype was detected ten times or more. The V call is TRBV6-2 or TRBV6-3, the J call TRBJ1-1, with D hard to call. Germline lookup yields CDR1 MNHEY and CDR2 SVGEGT. The CDR3 is 11 residues long. Trimming left V 8 bases short and J 6 bases short, with 10 bases between. The CDR3 DNA reads as TGTGCCAGCTCTTATCTGGCTGAAGCTTTCTTT. Encoded protein: CASSYLAEAFF.

This clonotype showed up many times. J is TRBJ1-2 and V is TRBV29-1, with TRBD1 identical over 7 bases. The CDR3 covers 16 residues. CDR1 and CDR2 (germline): SQVTM, ANQGSEA. V lost 8 bases and J lost 0; bases outside the gene matches: 15. The CDR3 DNA reads TGCAGCTCCGGGGAACAGGGGCTACCTCCTAACTATGGCTACACCTTC. Its protein product is CSSGEQGLPPNYGYTF.

This clonotype was counted only a few times. This chain joins TRBV12-3 or TRBV12-4 and TRBJ2-7, with 8 bases aligning to TRBD2. The trim removed 4 bases at V and 3 bases at J, leaving 8 bases unmatched. There are 15 residues in the CDR3. In DNA form, the CDR3 reads TGTGCCAGCAGTTCTCCGCGGACTAGCCGCTACGAGCAGTACTTC. Encoded protein: CASSSPRTSRYEQYF.

Concerning this clonotype itself: Relative to the germline gene, one junction end is altered; a read error may explain this. The rearrangement links TRBV12-3 or TRBV12-4 to TRBJ1-5; 9 bases are a match to TRBD1. CDR3 size: 14 residues. CDR3 sequence reads: CAGSYGQGSEPQHF. For the CDR3, the DNA is TGTGCCGGCAGTTACGGACAGGGGAGCGAGCCCCAGCATTTT.

This clonotype counts as medium-sized. The CDR3 is CSAFRTGSYNEQFF. CDR3 DNA sequence: TGCAGTGCTTTTCGGACAGGTTCCTACAATGAGCAGTTCTTC. This rearrangement joins TRBV20-1 to TRBJ2-1; 7 positions agree with TRBD1. Germline trimming cut 5 bases from V and 1 base from J; bases unmatched to any gene: 5. Looked up from germline, CDR1 is DFQATT and CDR2 is SNEGSKA (reference sequence). The CDR3 has 14 amino acids.

In its sample, this clonotype is medium-sized. This chain joins TRBV7-2 and TRBJ2-2; D is possibly TRBD1 or TRBD2 (7 bases each). CDR3 length equals 14 residues. Germline lookup yields CDR1 SGHTA and CDR2 FQGNSA. Trimming removed 3 bases from V and 6 bases from J, with 11 bases in between. The CDR3 DNA reads TGTGCCAGCAGCTTCCAGGGGGGGCCCGGGGAGCTGTTTTTT. The encoded protein is CASSFQGGPGELFF.

About this clonotype: The junction shows a germline mismatch at one end, possibly a read error. The chain carries TRBV5-5 and TRBJ2-7, with TRBD2 matching 10 bases. The CDR3 totals 15 residues. Germline CDR1 and CDR2: SGHKS and YYEKEE (reference sequence). The CDR3 bases are TGCGCCAGCAGCTTGCTAGCGGGAGATTTCTACGAGCAGTACTTC. Its translation is CASSLLAGDFYEQYF.

There are many counts of this clonotype. V and J are TRBV28 and TRBJ2-5; no definite D call. V was clipped by 5 bases and J by 4 bases, with 8 bases between them. The CDR3 extends over 12 amino acids. CDR1 and CDR2 (germline): MDHEN, SYDVKM. This CDR3 reads CASSPSGETQYF. Here the CDR3 DNA reads TGTGCCAGCAGTCCCTCGGGAGAGACCCAGTACTTC.

This clonotype was found many times. The chain couples TRBV5-1 to TRBJ2-7; D may match TRBD1 or TRBD2 (5 bases each). The germline CDR1 and CDR2 sequences are SGHRS and YFSETQ. The V end lost 2 bases, the J end lost 4 bases, and 13 bases lay between the germline ends. The CDR3 loop spans 14 amino acids. The CDR3 region has the DNA TGCGCCAGCAGCTTAGCCGGGACCGCGTACGAGCAGTACTTC. It encodes CASSLAGTAYEQYF.